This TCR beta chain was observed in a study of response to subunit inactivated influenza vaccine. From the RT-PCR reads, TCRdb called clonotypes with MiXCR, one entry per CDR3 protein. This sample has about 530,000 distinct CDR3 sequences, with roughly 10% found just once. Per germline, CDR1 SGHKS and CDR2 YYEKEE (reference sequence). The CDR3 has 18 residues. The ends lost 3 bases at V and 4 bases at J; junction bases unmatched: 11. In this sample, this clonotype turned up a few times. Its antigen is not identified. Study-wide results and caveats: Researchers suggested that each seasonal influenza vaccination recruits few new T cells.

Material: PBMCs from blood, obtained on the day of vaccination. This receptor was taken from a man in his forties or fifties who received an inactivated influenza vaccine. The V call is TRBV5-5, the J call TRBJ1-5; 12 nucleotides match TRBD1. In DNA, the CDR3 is TGTGCCAGCAGCTGGACCGGGACAGGGGGCGCTGAGAATCAGCCCCAGCATTTT. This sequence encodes CASSWTGTGGAENQPQHF.